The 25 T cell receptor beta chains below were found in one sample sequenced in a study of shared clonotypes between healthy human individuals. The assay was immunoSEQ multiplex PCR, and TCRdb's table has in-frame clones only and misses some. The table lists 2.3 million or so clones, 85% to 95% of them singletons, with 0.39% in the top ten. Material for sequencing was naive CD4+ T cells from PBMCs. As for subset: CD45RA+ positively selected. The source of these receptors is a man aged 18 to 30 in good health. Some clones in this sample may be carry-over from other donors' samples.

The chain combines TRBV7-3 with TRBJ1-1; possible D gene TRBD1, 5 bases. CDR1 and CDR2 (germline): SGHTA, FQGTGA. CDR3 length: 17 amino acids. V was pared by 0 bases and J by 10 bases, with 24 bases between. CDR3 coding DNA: TGTGCCAGCAGCTTAACGACGTTGGAGGGGTCGCTAGGTGTAGCTTTCTTT. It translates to CASSLTTLEGSLGVAFF.

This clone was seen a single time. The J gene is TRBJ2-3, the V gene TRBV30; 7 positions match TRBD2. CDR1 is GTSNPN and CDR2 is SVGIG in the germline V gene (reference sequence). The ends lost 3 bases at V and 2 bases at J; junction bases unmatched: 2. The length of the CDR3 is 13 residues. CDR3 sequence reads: CAWRGGATDTQYF. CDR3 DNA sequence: TGTGCCTGGAGGGGAGGGGCCACAGATACGCAGTATTTT.

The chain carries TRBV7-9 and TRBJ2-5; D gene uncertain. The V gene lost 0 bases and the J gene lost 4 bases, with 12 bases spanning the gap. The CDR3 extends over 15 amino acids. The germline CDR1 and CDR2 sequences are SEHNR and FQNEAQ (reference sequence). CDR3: CASSLAQYVGETQYF. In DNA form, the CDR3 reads TGTGCCAGCAGCTTAGCTCAGTATGTCGGAGAGACCCAGTACTTC.

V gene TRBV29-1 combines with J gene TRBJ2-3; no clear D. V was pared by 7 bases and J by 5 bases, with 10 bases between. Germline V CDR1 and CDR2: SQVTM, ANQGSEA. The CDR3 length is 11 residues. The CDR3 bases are TGCAGCGCCGCCCTCGGAGATACGCAGTATTTT. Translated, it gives CSAALGDTQYF.

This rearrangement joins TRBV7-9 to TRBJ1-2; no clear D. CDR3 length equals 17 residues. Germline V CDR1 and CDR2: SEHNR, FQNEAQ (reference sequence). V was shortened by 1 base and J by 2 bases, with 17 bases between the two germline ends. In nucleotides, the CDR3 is TGTGCCAGCAGCTTAGGGAGGGAAGTTGGCAGAAACTATGGCTACACCTTC. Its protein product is CASSLGREVGRNYGYTF.

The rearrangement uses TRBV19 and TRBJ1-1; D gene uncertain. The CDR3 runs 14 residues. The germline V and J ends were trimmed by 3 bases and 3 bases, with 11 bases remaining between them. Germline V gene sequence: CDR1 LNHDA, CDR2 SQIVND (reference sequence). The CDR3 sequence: CASSMEGMYTEAFF. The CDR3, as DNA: TGTGCCAGTAGTATGGAAGGGATGTACACTGAAGCTTTCTTT.

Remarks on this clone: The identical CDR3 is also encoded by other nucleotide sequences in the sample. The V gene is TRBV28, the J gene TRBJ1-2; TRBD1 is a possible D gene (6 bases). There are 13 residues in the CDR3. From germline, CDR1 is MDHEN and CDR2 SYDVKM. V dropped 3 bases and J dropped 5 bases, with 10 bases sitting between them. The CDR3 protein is CASSLGAGYGYTF. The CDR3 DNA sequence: TGTGCCAGCAGTTTGGGGGCTGGGTATGGCTACACCTTC.

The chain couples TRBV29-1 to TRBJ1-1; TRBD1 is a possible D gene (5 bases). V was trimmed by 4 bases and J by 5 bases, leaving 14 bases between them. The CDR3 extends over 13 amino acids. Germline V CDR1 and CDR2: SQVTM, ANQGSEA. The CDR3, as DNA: TGCAGCGTTGTCGGGGGTTCGTGGACTGAAGCTTTCTTT. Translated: CSVVGGSWTEAFF. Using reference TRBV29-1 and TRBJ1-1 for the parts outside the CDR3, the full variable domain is SAVISQKPSRDICQRGTSLTIQCQVDSQVTMMFWYRQQPGQSLTLIATANQGSEATYESGFVIDKFPISRPNLTFSTLTVSNMSPEDSSIYLCSVVGGSWTEAFFGQGTRLTVV.

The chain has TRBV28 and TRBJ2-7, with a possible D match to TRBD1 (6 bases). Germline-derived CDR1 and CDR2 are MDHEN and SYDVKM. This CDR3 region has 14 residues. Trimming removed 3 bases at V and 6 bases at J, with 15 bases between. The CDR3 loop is CASSFWESRGEQYF. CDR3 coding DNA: TGTGCCAGCAGTTTCTGGGAAAGCAGGGGCGAGCAGTACTTC.

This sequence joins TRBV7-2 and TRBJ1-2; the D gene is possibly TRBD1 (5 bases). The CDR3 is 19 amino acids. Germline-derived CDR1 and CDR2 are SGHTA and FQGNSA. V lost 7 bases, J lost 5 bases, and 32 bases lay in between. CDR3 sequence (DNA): TGTGCCAGCACCCAGAACGGAAGGGGCCCGTCAGCAGGATGGTATGGCTACACCTTC. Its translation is CASTQNGRGPSAGWYGYTF.

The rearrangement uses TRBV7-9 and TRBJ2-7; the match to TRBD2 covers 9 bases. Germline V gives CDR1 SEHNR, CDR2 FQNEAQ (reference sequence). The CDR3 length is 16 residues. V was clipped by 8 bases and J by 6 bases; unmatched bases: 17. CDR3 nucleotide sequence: TGTGCCAGCGGCGTAAGTCGGGCTAGCGGGAAATCCGAGCAGTACTTC. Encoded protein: CASGVSRASGKSEQYF.

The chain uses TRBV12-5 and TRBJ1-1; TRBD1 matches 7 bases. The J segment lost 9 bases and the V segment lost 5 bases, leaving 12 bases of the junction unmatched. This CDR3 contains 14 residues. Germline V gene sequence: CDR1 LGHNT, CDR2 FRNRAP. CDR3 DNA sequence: TGTGCTAGTGGTCACACCGACCGGGACAGCAAAGCTTTCTTT. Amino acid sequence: CASGHTDRDSKAFF.

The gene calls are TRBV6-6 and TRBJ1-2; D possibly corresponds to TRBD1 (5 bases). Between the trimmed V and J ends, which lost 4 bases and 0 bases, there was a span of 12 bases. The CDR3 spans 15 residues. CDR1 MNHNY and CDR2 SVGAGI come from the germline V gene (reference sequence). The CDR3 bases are TGTGCCAGCAGTTTTTTCCAGGGAACTAACTATGGCTACACCTTC. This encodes CASSFFQGTNYGYTF.

The CDR3 is CASSSGRGIPGNTIYF. CDR3 sequence (DNA): TGTGCCAGCAGTTCGGGGAGGGGTATCCCTGGAAACACCATATATTTT. This rearrangement joins TRBV28 to TRBJ1-3; D perhaps matches TRBD1 (5 bases). V lost 4 bases, J lost 2 bases, and 15 bases lay in between. This CDR3 comprises 16 residues. Looked up from germline, CDR1 is MDHEN and CDR2 is SYDVKM. Complete variable domain (other parts from reference TRBV28 and TRBJ1-3): DVKVTQSSRYLVKRTGEKVFLECVQDMDHENMFWYRQDPGLGLRLIYFSYDVKMKEKGDIPEGYSVSREKKERFSLILESASTNQTSMYLCASSSGRGIPGNTIYFGEGSWLTVV.

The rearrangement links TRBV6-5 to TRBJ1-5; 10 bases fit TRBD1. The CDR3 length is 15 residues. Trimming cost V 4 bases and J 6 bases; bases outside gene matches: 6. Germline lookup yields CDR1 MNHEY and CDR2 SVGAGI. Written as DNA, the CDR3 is TGTGCCAGCAGTTCTCGCGGACAGGGGGGTCAGCCCCAGCATTTT. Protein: CASSSRGQGGQPQHF.

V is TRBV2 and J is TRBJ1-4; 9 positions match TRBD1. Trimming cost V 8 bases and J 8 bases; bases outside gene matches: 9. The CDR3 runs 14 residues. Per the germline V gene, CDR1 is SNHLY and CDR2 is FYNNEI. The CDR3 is CASCSGTGNEKLFF. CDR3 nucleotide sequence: TGTGCCAGCTGTTCCGGGACAGGGAACGAAAAACTGTTTTTT.

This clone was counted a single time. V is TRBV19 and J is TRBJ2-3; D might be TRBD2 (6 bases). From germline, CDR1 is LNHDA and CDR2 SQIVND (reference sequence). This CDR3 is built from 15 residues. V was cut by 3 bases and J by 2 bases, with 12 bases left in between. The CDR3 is CASSMSRGNTDTQYF. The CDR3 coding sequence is TGTGCCAGTAGTATGTCTCGGGGGAACACAGATACGCAGTATTTT.

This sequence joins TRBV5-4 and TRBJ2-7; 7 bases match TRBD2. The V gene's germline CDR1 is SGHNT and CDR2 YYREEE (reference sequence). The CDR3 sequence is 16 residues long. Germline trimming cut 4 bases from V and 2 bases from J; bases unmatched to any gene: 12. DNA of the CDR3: TGTGCCAGCAGCGTGGGTGGCGGGAGAGTTCCCTACGAGCAGTACTTC. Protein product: CASSVGGGRVPYEQYF.

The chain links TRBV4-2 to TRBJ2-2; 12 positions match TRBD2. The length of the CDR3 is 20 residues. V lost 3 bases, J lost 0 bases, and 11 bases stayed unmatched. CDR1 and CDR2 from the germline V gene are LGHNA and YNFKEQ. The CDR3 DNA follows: TGTGCCAGCAGCCAGGGATTGGGACTAGCGGGCAAATCGAACACCGGGGAGCTGTTTTTT. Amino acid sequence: CASSQGLGLAGKSNTGELFF.

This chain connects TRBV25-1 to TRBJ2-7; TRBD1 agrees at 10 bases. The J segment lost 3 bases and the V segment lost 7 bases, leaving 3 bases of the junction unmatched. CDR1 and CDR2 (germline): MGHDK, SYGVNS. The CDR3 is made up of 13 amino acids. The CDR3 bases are TGTGCCAGCAACGGGGACAGGGGCTACGAGCAGTACTTC. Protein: CASNGDRGYEQYF.

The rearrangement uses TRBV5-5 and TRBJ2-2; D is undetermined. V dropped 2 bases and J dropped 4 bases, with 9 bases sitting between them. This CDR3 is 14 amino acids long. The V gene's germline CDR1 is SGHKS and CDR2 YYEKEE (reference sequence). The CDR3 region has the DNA TGTGCCAGCAGCTTAATTGTGGTCACCGGGGAGCTGTTTTTT. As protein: CASSLIVVTGELFF.

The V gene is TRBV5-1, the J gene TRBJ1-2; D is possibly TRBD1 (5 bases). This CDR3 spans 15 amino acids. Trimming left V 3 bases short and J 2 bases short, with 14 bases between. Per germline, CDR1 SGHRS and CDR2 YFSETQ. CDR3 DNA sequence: TGCGCCAGCAGCTCGGGGGGTACCTCCAACTATGGCTACACCTTC. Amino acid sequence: CASSSGGTSNYGYTF.

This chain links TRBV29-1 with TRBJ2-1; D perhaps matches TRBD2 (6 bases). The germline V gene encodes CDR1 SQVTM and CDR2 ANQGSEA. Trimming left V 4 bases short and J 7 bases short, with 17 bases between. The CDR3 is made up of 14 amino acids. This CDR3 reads CSVVSGGAENEQFF. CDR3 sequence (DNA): TGCAGCGTTGTTAGCGGCGGAGCGGAAAATGAGCAGTTCTTC.

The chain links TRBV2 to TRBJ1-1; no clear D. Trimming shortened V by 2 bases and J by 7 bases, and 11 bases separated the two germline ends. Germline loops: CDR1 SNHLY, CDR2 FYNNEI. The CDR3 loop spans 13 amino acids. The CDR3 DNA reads TGTGCCAGCAGTGAATTTAGGTCCGGTGAAGCTTTCTTT. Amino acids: CASSEFRSGEAFF.

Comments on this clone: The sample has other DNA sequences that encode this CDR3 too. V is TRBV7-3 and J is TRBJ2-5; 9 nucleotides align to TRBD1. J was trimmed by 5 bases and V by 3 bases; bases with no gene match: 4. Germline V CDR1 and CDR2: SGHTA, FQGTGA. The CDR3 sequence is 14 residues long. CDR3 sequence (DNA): TGTGCCAGCAGCTTTACAGGGGGCGGGGAGACCCAGTACTTC. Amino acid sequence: CASSFTGGGETQYF.